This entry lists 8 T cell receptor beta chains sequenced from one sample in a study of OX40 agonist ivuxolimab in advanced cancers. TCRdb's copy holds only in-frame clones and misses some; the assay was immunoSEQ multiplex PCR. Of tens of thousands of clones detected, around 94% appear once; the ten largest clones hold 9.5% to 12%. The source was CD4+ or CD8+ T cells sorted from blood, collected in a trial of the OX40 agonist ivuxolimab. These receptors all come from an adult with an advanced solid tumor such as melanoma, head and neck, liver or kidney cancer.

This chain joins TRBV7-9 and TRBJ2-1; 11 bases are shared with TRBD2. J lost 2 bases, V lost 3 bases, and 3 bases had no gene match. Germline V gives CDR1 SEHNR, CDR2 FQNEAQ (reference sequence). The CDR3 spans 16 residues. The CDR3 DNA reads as TGTGCCAGCAGCTTCCGGGGACTAGCGGCCTACAATGAGCAGTTCTTC. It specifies CASSFRGLAAYNEQFF.

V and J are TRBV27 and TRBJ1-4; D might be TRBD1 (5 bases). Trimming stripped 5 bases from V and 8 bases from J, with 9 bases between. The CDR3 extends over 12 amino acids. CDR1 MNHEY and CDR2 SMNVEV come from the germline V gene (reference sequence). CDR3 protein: CASSLSGEKLFF. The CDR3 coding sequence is TGTGCCAGCAGTCTCTCAGGGGAAAAACTGTTTTTT.

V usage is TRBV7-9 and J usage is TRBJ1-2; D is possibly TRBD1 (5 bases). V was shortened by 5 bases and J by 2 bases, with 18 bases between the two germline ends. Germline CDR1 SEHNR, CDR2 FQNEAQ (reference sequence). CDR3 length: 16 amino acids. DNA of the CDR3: TGTGCCAGCAGCCCGCCCTCCAGCAGGGTGAACTATGGCTACACCTTC. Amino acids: CASSPPSSRVNYGYTF.

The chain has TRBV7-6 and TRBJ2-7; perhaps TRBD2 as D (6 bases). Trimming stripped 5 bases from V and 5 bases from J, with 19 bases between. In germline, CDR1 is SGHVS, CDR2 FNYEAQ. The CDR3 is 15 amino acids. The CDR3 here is CASSISRGGSHEQYF. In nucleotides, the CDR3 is TGTGCCAGCAGCATCTCCCGTGGGGGGTCCCACGAGCAGTACTTC.

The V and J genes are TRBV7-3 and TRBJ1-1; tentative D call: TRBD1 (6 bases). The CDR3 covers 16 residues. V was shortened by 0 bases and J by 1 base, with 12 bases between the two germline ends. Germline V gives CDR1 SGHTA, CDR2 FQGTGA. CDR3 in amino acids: CASSLTTGNANTEAFF. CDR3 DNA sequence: TGTGCCAGCAGCTTAACGACAGGAAATGCGAACACTGAAGCTTTCTTT.

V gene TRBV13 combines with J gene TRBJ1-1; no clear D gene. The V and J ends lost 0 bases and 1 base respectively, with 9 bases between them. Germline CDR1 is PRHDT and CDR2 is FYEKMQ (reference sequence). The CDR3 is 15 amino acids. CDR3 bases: TGTGCCAGCAGCTTAGGTGGACGGCAGAACACTGAAGCTTTCTTT. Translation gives CASSLGGRQNTEAFF.

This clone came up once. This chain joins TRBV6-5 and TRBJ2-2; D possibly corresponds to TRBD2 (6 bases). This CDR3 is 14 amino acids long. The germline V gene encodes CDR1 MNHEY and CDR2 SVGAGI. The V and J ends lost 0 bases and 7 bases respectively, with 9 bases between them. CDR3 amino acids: CASSYSWGVGELFF. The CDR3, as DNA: TGTGCCAGCAGTTACTCATGGGGGGTCGGGGAGCTGTTTTTT.

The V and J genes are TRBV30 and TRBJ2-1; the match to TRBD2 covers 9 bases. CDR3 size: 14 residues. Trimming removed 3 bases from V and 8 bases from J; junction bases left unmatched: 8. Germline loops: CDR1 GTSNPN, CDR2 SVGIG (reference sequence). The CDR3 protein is CAWSRLAGWDEQFF. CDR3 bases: TGTGCCTGGAGCCGGCTAGCGGGATGGGATGAGCAGTTCTTC.